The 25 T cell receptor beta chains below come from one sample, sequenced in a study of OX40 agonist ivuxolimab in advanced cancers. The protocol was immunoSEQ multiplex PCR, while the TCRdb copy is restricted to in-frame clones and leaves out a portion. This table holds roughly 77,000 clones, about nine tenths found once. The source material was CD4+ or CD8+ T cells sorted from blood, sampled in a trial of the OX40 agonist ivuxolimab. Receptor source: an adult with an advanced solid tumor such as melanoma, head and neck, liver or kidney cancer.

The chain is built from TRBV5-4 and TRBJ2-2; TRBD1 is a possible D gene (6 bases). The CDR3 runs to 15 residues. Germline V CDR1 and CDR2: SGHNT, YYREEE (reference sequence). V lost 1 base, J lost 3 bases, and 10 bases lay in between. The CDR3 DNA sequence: TGTGCCAGCAGCTTGAACAGGGCGGACACCGGGGAGCTGTTTTTT. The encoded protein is CASSLNRADTGELFF.

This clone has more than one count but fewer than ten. CDR3 sequence: CASSLPQSYGYTF. DNA for the CDR3: TGTGCCAGCAGCTTACCCCAGTCCTATGGCTACACCTTC. The chain uses TRBV7-2 and TRBJ1-2; D is ambiguous. Trimming pared 2 bases from V and 4 bases from J, leaving 8 bases between. The germline V gene encodes CDR1 SGHTA and CDR2 FQGNSA. The CDR3 extends over 13 amino acids.

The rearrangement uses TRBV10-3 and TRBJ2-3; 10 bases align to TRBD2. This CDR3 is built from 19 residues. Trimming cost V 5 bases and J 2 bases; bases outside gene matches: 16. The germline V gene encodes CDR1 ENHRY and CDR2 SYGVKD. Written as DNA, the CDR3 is TGTGCCATCAGTCCCCGCGGGCTAGCGGGAGAAGTAACCACAGATACGCAGTATTTT. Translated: CAISPRGLAGEVTTDTQYF.

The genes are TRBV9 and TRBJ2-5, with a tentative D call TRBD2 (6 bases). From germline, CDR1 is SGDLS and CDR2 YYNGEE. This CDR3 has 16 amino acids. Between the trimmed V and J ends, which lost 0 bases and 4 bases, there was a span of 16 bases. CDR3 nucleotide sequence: TGTGCCAGCAGCGTAGGGACGGGAGAGGGAAGAGAGACCCAGTACTTC. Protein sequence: CASSVGTGEGRETQYF.

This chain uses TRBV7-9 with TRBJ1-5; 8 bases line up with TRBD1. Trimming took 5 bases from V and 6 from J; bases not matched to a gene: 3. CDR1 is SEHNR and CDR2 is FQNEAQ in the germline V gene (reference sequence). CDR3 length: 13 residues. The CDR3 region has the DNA TGTGCCAGCAGCAGGACAGGGAGTCAGCCCCAGCATTTT. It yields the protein CASSRTGSQPQHF.

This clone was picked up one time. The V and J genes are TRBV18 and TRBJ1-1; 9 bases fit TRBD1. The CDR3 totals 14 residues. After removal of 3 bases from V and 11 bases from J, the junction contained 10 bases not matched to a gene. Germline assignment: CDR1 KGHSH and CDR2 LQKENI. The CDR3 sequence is CASSPRTGEGGAFF. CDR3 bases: TGTGCCAGCTCACCTCGGACAGGGGAAGGTGGGGCTTTCTTT. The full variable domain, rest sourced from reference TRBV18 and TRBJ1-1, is NAGVMQNPRHLVRRRGQEARLRCSPMKGHSHVYWYRQLPEEGLKFMVYLQKENIIDESGMPKERFSAEFPKEGPSILRIQQVVRGDSAAYFCASSPRTGEGGAFFGQGTRLTVV.

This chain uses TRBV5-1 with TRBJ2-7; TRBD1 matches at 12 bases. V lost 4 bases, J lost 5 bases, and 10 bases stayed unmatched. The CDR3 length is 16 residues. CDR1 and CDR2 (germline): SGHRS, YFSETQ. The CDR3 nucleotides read TGCGCCAGCAGCCCGGGGACAGGGGGCATGGGAAACGAGCAGTACTTC. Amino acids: CASSPGTGGMGNEQYF.

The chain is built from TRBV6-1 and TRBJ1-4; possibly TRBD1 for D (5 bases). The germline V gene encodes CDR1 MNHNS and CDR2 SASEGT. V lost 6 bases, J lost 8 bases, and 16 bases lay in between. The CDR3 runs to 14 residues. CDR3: CASRGSGGWEKLFF. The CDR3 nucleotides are TGTGCCAGCAGGGGGTCTGGGGGTTGGGAAAAACTGTTTTTT.

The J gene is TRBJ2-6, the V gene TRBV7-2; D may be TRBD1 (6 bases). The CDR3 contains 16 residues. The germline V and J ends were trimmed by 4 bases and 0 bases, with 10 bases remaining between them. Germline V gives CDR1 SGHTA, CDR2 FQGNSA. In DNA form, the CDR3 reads TGTGCCAGCAGCTCAAGGGACAACTCTGGGGCCAACGTCCTGACTTTC. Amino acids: CASSSRDNSGANVLTF.

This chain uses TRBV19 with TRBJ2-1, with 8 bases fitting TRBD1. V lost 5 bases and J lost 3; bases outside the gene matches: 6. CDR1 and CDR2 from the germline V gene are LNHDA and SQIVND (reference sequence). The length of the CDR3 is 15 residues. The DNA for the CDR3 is TGTGCCAGTAGTTCTATAGGACAGGGCTACAATGAGCAGTTCTTC. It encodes CASSSIGQGYNEQFF.

The CDR3 nucleotides read TGTGCCAGCAGCTTGTTGGGGATCGGAGCTAACTATGGCTACACCTTC. It yields the protein CASSLLGIGANYGYTF. This chain links TRBV5-5 with TRBJ1-2; no definite D call. V lost 1 base to trimming and J lost 0 bases, with 13 bases between them. Germline V CDR1 and CDR2: SGHKS, YYEKEE (reference sequence). CDR3 length: 16 residues.

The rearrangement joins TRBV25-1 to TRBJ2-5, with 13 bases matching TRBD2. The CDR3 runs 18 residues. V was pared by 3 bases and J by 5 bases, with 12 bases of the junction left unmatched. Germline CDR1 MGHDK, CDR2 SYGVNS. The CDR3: CASSEGTSGASRGETQYF. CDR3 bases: TGTGCCAGCAGTGAGGGGACTAGCGGGGCGAGCAGGGGGGAGACCCAGTACTTC.

The CDR3 here is CASSVIASTDTQYF. The CDR3 DNA sequence: TGTGCCAGCAGCGTGATAGCTAGCACAGATACGCAGTATTTT. The chain employs TRBV9 and TRBJ2-3; D gene ambiguous. Germline CDR1 and CDR2: SGDLS and YYNGEE. Trimming pared 2 bases from V and 0 bases from J, leaving 7 bases between. The length of the CDR3 is 14 residues.

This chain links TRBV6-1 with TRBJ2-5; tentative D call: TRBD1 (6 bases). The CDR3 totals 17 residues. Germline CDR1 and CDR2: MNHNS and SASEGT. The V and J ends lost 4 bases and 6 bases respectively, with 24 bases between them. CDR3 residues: CASSAAFGDGRGKTQYF. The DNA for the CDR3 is TGTGCCAGCAGTGCAGCTTTTGGGGACGGCAGGGGAAAGACCCAGTACTTC.

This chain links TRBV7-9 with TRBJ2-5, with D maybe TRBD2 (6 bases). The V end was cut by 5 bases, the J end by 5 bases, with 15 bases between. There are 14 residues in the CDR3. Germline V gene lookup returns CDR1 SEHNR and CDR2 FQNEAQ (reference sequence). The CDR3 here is CASSHLGREETQYF. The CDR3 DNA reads TGTGCCAGCAGCCATTTGGGCCGGGAGGAGACCCAGTACTTC. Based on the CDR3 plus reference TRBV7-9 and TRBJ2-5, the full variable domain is DTGVSQNPRHKITKRGQNVTFRCDPISEHNRLYWYRQTLGQGPEFLTYFQNEAQLEKSRLLSDRFSAERPKGSFSTLEIQRTEQGDSAMYLCASSHLGREETQYFGPGTRLLVL.

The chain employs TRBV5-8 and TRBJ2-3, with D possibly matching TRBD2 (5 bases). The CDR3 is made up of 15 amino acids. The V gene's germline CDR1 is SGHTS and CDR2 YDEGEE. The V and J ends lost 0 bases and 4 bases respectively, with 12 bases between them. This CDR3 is CASSLDAPRADTQYF. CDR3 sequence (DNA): TGTGCCAGCAGCTTGGATGCTCCGAGGGCAGATACGCAGTATTTT. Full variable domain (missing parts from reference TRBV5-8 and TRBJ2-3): EAGVTQSPTHLIKTRGQQATLRCSPISGHTSVYWYQQALGLGLQFLLWYDEGEERNRGNFPPRFSGRQFPNYSSELNVNALELEDSALYLCASSLDAPRADTQYFGPGTRLTVL.

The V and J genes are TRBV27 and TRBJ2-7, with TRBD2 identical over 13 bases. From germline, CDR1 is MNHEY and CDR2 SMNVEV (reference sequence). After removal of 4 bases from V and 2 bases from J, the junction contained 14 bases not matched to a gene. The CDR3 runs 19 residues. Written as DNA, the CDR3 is TGTGCCAGCAGTTGGTCCCGGCCCCGCGGACTAGCGGGAGCCTACGAGCAGTACTTC. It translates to CASSWSRPRGLAGAYEQYF.

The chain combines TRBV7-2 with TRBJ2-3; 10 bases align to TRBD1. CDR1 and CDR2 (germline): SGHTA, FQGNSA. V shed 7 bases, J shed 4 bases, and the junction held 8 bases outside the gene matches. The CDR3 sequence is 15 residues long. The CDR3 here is CASNPPDRGPDTQYF. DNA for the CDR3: TGTGCCAGCAACCCTCCCGACAGGGGGCCAGATACGCAGTATTTT.

CDR3 amino acids: CASSEFSVNTGELFF. DNA for the CDR3: TGTGCCAGCAGTGAATTTAGCGTGAACACCGGGGAGCTGTTTTTT. V and J are TRBV6-1 and TRBJ2-2; tentatively, D is TRBD2 (5 bases). CDR3 length: 15 amino acids. The germline V gene encodes CDR1 MNHNS and CDR2 SASEGT. Trimming shortened V by 2 bases and J by 1 base, and 8 bases separated the two germline ends.

As DNA, the CDR3 is TGTGCCATCAGACAGGGGGCGAGCCGGACTAGCGGGAATTACTACGAGCAGTACTTC. This translates into CAIRQGASRTSGNYYEQYF. The chain has TRBV19 and TRBJ2-7, with 12 bases identical to TRBD2. The CDR3 is 19 amino acids. Germline CDR1 LNHDA, CDR2 SQIVND (reference sequence). V lost 10 bases, J lost 3 bases, and 22 bases stayed unmatched.

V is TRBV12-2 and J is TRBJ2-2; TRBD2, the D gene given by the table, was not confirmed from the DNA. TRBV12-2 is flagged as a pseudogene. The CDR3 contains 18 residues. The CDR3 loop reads CASRLRSLAGVMTGELFF. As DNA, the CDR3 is TGTGCAAGTCGCTTACGGTCACTAGCGGGAGTAATGACCGGGGAGCTGTTTTTT.

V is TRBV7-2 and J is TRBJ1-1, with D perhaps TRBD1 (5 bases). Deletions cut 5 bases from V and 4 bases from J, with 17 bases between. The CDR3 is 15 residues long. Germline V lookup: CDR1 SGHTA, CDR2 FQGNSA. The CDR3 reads CASSGGPTLGTEAFF. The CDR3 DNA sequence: TGTGCCAGCAGCGGGGGACCGACCTTGGGCACTGAAGCTTTCTTT.

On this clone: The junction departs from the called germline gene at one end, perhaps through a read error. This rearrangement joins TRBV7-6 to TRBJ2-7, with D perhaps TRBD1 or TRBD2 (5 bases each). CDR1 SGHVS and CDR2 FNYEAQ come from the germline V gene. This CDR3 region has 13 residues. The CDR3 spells CASSLGTSYERYF. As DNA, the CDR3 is TGTGCCAGCAGCCTCGGGACCTCCTACGAGCGGTACTTC.

In DNA, the CDR3 is TGTGCCAGCAGTTTATCGGCGGAATTCTATGGCTACACCTTC. Translating it yields CASSLSAEFYGYTF. The J gene is TRBJ1-2, the V gene TRBV28, with D hard to call. The CDR3 consists of 14 residues. Germline V gene lookup returns CDR1 MDHEN and CDR2 SYDVKM. V gave up 1 base and J gave up 4 bases, with 10 bases separating them.

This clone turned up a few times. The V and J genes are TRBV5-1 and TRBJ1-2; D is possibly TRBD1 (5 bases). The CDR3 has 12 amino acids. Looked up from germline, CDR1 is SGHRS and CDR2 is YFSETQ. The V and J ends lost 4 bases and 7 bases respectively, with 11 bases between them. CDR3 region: CASSENDSGYTF. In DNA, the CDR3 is TGCGCCAGCAGCGAAAACGACAGTGGCTACACCTTC. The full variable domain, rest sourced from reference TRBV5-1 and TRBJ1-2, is KAGVTQTPRYLIKTRGQQVTLSCSPISGHRSVSWYQQTPGQGLQFLFEYFSETQRNKGNFPGRFSGRQFSNSRSEMNVSTLELGDSALYLCASSENDSGYTFGSGTRLTVV.